The T cell receptor (beta chain) described here comes from a study of blood T cell repertoires in COVID-19. The wider study: Samples came from the United States, Italy and Spain, spanning acute and convalescent COVID-19.

In the source study's methods: Reference gene primer amplification gave estimated nucleated cell counts. Profiling relied on immunoSEQ multiplex PCR, and the TCRdb table lists in-frame clones only, not all of them. That table gives V, J and clone size, and the DNA gave D and trimming. The sample shows some 150,000 clones, 84% of them seen only once. Germline assignment: CDR1 SGHRS and CDR2 YFSETQ. V gave up 4 bases and J gave up 6 bases, with 14 bases separating them. This CDR3 spans 13 amino acids. By share, this clone counts as medium-sized. The sequenced material came from peripheral blood. The receptor's source is a human donor in a cohort sampled during active COVID-19. The chain carries TRBV5-1 and TRBJ2-7; tentative D call: TRBD1 (6 bases). CDR3 sequence reads: CASSARTVGEQYF. The CDR3 nucleotides read TGCGCCAGCAGCGCCCGGACAGTCGGCGAGCAGTACTTC.